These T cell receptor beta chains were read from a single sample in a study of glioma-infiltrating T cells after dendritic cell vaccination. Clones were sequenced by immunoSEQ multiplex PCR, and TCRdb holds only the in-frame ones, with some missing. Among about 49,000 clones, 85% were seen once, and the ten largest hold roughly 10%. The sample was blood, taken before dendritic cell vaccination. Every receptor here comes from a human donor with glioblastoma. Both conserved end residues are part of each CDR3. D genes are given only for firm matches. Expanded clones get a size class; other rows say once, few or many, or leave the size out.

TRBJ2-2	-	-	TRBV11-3	TGTGCCAGCAGCTTAGATACCCCGCGGAAGGCCGGGGAGCTGTTTTTT	CASSLDTPRKAGELFF
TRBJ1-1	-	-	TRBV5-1	TGCGCCAGCAGCTTACGAAATGCTGGGGCCACTGAAGCTTTCTTT	CASSLRNAGATEAFF
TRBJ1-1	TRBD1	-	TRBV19	TGTGCCAGTAGCAAGACAGGGGCCCCGCGGACTGAAGCTTTCTTT	CASSKTGAPRTEAFF
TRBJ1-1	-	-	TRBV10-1	TGCGCCAGCAGCGCCGGGAGAGGGAACACTGAAGCTTTCTTT	CASSAGRGNTEAFF
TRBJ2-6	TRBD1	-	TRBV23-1	TGCGCCAGCATCAGAATCGAGGAAGCCCGGGACAGCCAATTCTCTGGGGCCAACGTCCTGACTTTC	CASIRIEEARDSQFSGANVLTF
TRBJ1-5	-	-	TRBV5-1	TGCGCCAGCAGCTTGGCCGGGGTGGCTAATCAGCCCCAGCATTTT	CASSLAGVANQPQHF
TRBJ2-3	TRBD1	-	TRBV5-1	TGCGCCAGCAGCCCCCCCTCAGTCCAGGGGGCAGATACGCAGTATTTT	CASSPPSVQGADTQYF
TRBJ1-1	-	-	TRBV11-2	TGTGCCAGCAGCTTAAAATGGGGCCACAGTGAAACTGAAGCTTTCTTT	CASSLKWGHSETEAFF
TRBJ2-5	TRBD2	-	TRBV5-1	TGCGCCAGCAGCAGGACTAGCGGGGGGGCAAGGATGGGAGAGACCCAGTACTTC	CASSRTSGGARMGETQYF
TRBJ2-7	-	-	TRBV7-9	TGTGCCAGCACCGGACAGGGAGGACTAGACGAGCAGTACTTC	CASTGQGGLDEQYF
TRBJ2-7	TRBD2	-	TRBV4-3	TGCGCCAGCAGCCAAGAAGGGACTAGCGGGCGCGAGCAGTACTTC	CASSQEGTSGREQYF
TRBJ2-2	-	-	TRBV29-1	TGCAGCGTTGAAATCCGGGAGAACACCGGGGAGCTGTTTTTT	CSVEIRENTGELFF
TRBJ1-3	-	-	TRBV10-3	TGTGCCATCAGCCCCCGGACAGCCGCTGGAAACACCATATATTTT	CAISPRTAAGNTIYF
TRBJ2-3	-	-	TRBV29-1	TGCAGCGTTGTTCTCACAGATACGCAGTATTTT	CSVVLTDTQYF
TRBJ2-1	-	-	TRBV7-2	TGTGCCAGCAGTCCCCGGACGGGGGTGAGGCAGTTCTTC	CASSPRTGVRQFF
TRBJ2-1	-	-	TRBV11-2	TGTGCCAGCAGCCACACAGGTGAGCAGTTCTTC	CASSHTGEQFF
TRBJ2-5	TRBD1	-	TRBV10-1	TGCGCCAGCAGCCCCGGGACAGGGGGCGGAGGGACCCAGTACTTC	CASSPGTGGGGTQYF
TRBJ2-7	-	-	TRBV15	TGTGCCACCAGCAGAGTGGAGGGGCTTGATCGCTACGAGCAGTACTTC	CATSRVEGLDRYEQYF
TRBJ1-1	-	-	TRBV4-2	TGTGCCAGCAGCCAACATTGGCCGGGTGGGACTGAAGCTTTCTTT	CASSQHWPGGTEAFF
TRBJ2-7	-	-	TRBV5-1	TGCGCCAGCAGCTTAGGGACTCCTTCCTACGAGCAGTACTTC	CASSLGTPSYEQYF
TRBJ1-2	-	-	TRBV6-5	TGTGCCAGCAGTTACTCGAGGGCAGCTAACTATGGCTACACCTTC	CASSYSRAANYGYTF
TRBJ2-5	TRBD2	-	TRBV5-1	TGCGCCAGCAGCCCTGGGACTAGCGGGCATGGAGAGACCCAGTACTTC	CASSPGTSGHGETQYF
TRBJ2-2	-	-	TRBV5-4	TGTGCCAGCAGCTGGGTGACAGTGAACACCGGGGAGCTGTTTTTT	CASSWVTVNTGELFF
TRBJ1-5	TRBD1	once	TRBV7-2	TGTGCCAGCAGCCCACAGGGACAGTCGGTTTGGACCCAGCATTTT	CASSPQGQSVWTQHF
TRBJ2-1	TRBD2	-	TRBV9	TGTGCCAGCAGCGTAGCGGGACTAGCGGGAGTGGCTGAGCAGTTCTTC	CASSVAGLAGVAEQFF
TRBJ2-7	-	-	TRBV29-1	TGCAGCGCCACCAGGGGGGCCTACGAGCAGTACTTC	CSATRGAYEQYF
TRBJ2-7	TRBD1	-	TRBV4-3	TGCGCCAGCAGCCAAGATAGGGGGCACTTCTACGAGCAGTACTTC	CASSQDRGHFYEQYF
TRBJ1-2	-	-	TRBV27	TGTGCCAGCAGTTTAAGAGGAACCGATATTAACTATGGCTACACCTTC	CASSLRGTDINYGYTF
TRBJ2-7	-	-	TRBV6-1	TGTGCCAGCTTTATGAACTACGAGCAGCACTTC	CASFMNYEQHF
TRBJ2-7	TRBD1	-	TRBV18	TGTGCCAGCTCACCGGGGACAGGGGTGTCAACCCACGAGCAGTACTTC	CASSPGTGVSTHEQYF
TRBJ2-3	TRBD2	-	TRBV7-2	TGTGCCAGCAGCCTTCGGACTAGCGGCCATGGAGATACGCAGTATTTT	CASSLRTSGHGDTQYF
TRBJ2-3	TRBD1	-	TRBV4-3	TGCGCCAGCAGCCATGGACAGGGCACAGATACGCAGTATTTT	CASSHGQGTDTQYF
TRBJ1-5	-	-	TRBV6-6	TGTGCCAGCATCGGGCAGCCCCAGCATTTT	CASIGQPQHF
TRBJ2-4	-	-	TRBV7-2	TGTGCCAGCAGCTCCCCCAATTACCCCCGGGGGACAGCCAAAAACATTCAGTACTTC	CASSSPNYPRGTAKNIQYF
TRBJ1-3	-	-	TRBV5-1	TGCGCCAGCAGCTTGGGCGGTCCGACCTCTGGAAACACCATATATTTT	CASSLGGPTSGNTIYF
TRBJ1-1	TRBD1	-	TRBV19	TGTGCCAGTAGTGTCCGGGACAGGGGGCTTACTGAAGCTTTCTTT	CASSVRDRGLTEAFF
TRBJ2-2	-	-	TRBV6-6	TGTGCCACGATTCGAGAGAACACCGGGGAGCTGTTTTTT	CATIRENTGELFF